The 23 T cell receptor beta chains presented below share a single source sample, sequenced in a study of response to subunit inactivated influenza vaccine. TCRdb re-called the RT-PCR reads through MiXCR, storing one row per CDR3 protein. The sample lists about 800,000 distinct CDR3 sequences; 21% were seen once. Source: PBMCs from blood, taken roughly 5 days after vaccination. These receptors all stem from a man aged 50 or older who received an inactivated influenza vaccine.

The chain couples TRBV5-6 to TRBJ2-5, with D possibly TRBD1 on 5 matching bases. The CDR3 is 14 amino acids. The V end lost 3 bases, the J end lost 2 bases, and 11 bases lay between the germline ends. CDR1 SGHDT and CDR2 YYEEEE come from the germline V gene. In nucleotides, the CDR3 is TGTGCCAGCAGCTCGAGACAGTTGCAAGAGACCCAGTACTTC. It specifies CASSSRQLQETQYF.

The gene calls are TRBV20-1 and TRBJ2-2, with unresolved D. This CDR3 region has 14 residues. Trimming removed 1 base at V and 1 base at J, with 7 bases between. Germline values: CDR1 DFQATT, CDR2 SNEGSKA (reference sequence). CDR3 sequence reads: CSARVGWNTGELFF. The CDR3 bases are TGCAGTGCTAGAGTCGGGTGGAACACCGGGGAGCTGTTTTTT.

The chain uses TRBV20-1 and TRBJ1-5, with D unresolved. V shed 1 base and J shed 2 bases, with 12 bases lying between them. This CDR3 is 15 amino acids long. Germline CDR1 is DFQATT and CDR2 is SNEGSKA (reference sequence). Here the CDR3 DNA reads TGCAGTGCTAGAGGTCCGCATCATGGCAATCAGCCCCAGCATTTT. This codes for CSARGPHHGNQPQHF.

The chain carries TRBV29-1 and TRBJ2-1; 13 bases map to TRBD2. The junction had 15 bases not matched to a gene; V was cut back by 6 bases and J by 1 base. The length of the CDR3 is 19 residues. Germline V lookup: CDR1 SQVTM, CDR2 ANQGSEA. CDR3 residues: CSVDGTELAGGPSYNEQFF. Here the CDR3 DNA reads TGCAGCGTGGACGGGACGGAACTAGCGGGAGGGCCGTCCTACAATGAGCAGTTCTTC.

This clonotype has just a few counts. The chain combines TRBV6-1 with TRBJ2-1; no clear D. Germline values: CDR1 MNHNS, CDR2 SASEGT. V was shortened by 5 bases and J by 8 bases, with 13 bases between the two germline ends. The CDR3 is 13 amino acids. CDR3 amino acids: CASSLSASDEQFF. Written as DNA, the CDR3 is TGTGCCAGCAGTCTTTCCGCGTCGGATGAGCAGTTCTTC.

This clonotype was counted many times. The chain links TRBV20-1 to TRBJ2-3; D remains ambiguous. Trimming removed 4 bases from V and 0 bases from J, with 14 bases in between. The CDR3 extends over 15 amino acids. CDR1 is DFQATT and CDR2 is SNEGSKA in the germline V gene (reference sequence). DNA of the CDR3: TGCAGTGCTACCAGTGGTGCGAGAAGCACAGATACGCAGTATTTT. It specifies CSATSGARSTDTQYF.

In this sample, this clonotype turned up many times. The chain recombines TRBV27 with TRBJ2-7; maybe TRBD2 (5 bases). Germline V gene data show CDR1 as MNHEY and CDR2 as SMNVEV (reference sequence). V gave up 2 bases and J gave up 3 bases, with 11 bases separating them. This CDR3 contains 14 residues. The CDR3: CASSLGPDYYEQYF. CDR3 coding DNA: TGTGCCAGCAGTTTAGGGCCAGACTACTACGAGCAGTACTTC.

The chain is built from TRBV2 and TRBJ2-6; perhaps TRBD1 as D (5 bases). CDR1 is SNHLY and CDR2 is FYNNEI in the germline V gene. The V gene lost 5 bases and the J gene lost 4 bases, with 12 bases spanning the gap. This CDR3 comprises 15 residues. The chain's CDR3 is CASSSRGTGANVLTF. The CDR3 bases are TGTGCCAGCAGTTCAAGGGGTACCGGGGCCAACGTCCTGACTTTC.

The chain uses TRBV11-2 and TRBJ2-2; 9 bases align to TRBD2. The CDR3 extends over 15 amino acids. V was clipped by 6 bases and J by 2 bases; unmatched bases: 4. In germline, CDR1 is SGHAT, CDR2 FQNNGV. The DNA for the CDR3 is TGTGCCAGCAGAACCCTAGCGGGAAACACCGGGGAGCTGTTTTTT. Residues: CASRTLAGNTGELFF.

This chain joins TRBV20-1 and TRBJ2-7, with 8 positions matching TRBD2. Germline CDR1 reads DFQATT; CDR2 reads SNEGSKA (reference sequence). V lost 0 bases and J lost 2; bases outside the gene matches: 6. CDR3 length: 15 residues. CDR3 nucleotide sequence: TGCAGTGCTAGAGATCGGGGGGGGAGCCCCTACGAGCAGTACTTC. This sequence encodes CSARDRGGSPYEQYF.

This chain uses TRBV6-2 or TRBV6-3 with TRBJ2-1; no definite D call. Trimming cost V 0 bases and J 13 bases, with 13 bases left between them. CDR3 size: 13 residues. CDR1 MNHEY and CDR2 SVGEGT come from the germline V gene. CDR3 sequence: CASSYSAAGVQFF. In nucleotides, the CDR3 is TGTGCCAGCAGTTACTCGGCGGCAGGCGTACAGTTCTTC.

This clonotype was seen more than once but under ten times. This rearrangement joins TRBV12-3 or TRBV12-4 to TRBJ2-7; TRBD2 matches at 11 bases. CDR3 size: 13 residues. The trim removed 6 bases at V and 6 bases at J, leaving 4 bases unmatched. The CDR3 region is CASRPSGGREQYF. In DNA form, the CDR3 reads TGTGCCAGCAGACCTAGCGGGGGGCGCGAGCAGTACTTC.

This clonotype was recorded at least ten times. The V and J genes are TRBV20-1 and TRBJ1-5, with TRBD1 as a possible D gene (5 bases). Germline CDR1 and CDR2: DFQATT and SNEGSKA (reference sequence). The CDR3 sequence is 13 residues long. The V gene lost 6 bases and the J gene lost 6 bases, with 15 bases spanning the gap. This CDR3 is CSARDGPGQPQHF. CDR3 in DNA: TGCAGTGCCAGGGACGGTCCGGGTCAGCCCCAGCATTTT.

The chain couples TRBV25-1 to TRBJ1-1; D may be TRBD1 (5 bases). This CDR3 has 15 residues. The V end lost 0 bases, the J end lost 1 base, and 9 bases lay between the germline ends. Per germline, CDR1 MGHDK and CDR2 SYGVNS. The DNA of the CDR3 is TGTGCCAGCAGTGAATACCAGGGTCCGAACACTGAAGCTTTCTTT. This gives the protein CASSEYQGPNTEAFF.

This clonotype showed up just a few times. V usage is TRBV6-5 and J usage is TRBJ2-7; 7 bases map to TRBD1. V shed 2 bases and J 3 bases; nucleotides not matched to a gene: 7. Germline values: CDR1 MNHEY, CDR2 SVGAGI. The CDR3 extends over 15 amino acids. DNA for the CDR3: TGTGCCAGCAGTTACAACGACAGGGAGATCTACGAGCAGTACTTC. Its translation: CASSYNDREIYEQYF.

The CDR3 DNA is TGTGCCAGCAGGGGGATTTTTGTGGGGGGCACAGATACGCAGTATTTT. Protein: CASRGIFVGGTDTQYF. This rearrangement joins TRBV6-1 to TRBJ2-3; the D call may be TRBD1 or TRBD2 (5 bases each). The length of the CDR3 is 16 residues. Germline V CDR1 and CDR2: MNHNS, SASEGT. With 6 bases removed from V and 1 base from J, the gap between germline ends came to 17 bases.

The chain recombines TRBV7-2 with TRBJ2-7; D might be TRBD1 (6 bases). Germline CDR1 and CDR2: SGHTA and FQGNSA. The CDR3 runs 15 residues. Trimming pared 1 base from V and 3 bases from J, leaving 13 bases between. The CDR3 sequence is CASSLDGTSFYEQYF. For the CDR3, the DNA is TGTGCCAGCAGCTTAGACGGGACATCATTCTACGAGCAGTACTTC.

The rearrangement joins TRBV5-1 to TRBJ1-6; the match to TRBD1 covers 10 bases. Germline assignment: CDR1 SGHRS and CDR2 YFSETQ. Unmatched junction bases numbered 4, after V lost 0 bases and J lost 10 bases. CDR3 length equals 15 residues. The DNA for the CDR3 is TGCGCCAGCAGCTTGGCGGGACAGGGGCAATCACCCCTCCACTTT. Residues: CASSLAGQGQSPLHF.

The V and J genes are TRBV10-1 and TRBJ2-3, with D tentatively TRBD1 or TRBD2 (5 bases each). The CDR3 extends over 12 amino acids. From germline, CDR1 is WNHNN and CDR2 SYGVQD (reference sequence). V was trimmed by 2 bases and J by 8 bases, leaving 8 bases between them. This chain's CDR3 is CASSERGVTQYF. The CDR3 region has the DNA TGCGCCAGCAGTGAGAGAGGGGTTACGCAGTATTTT.

This clonotype occurred a few times. The genes are TRBV7-9 and TRBJ2-4; 7 positions match TRBD1. Losses at the gene ends were 6 bases for V and 13 bases for J; bases not matched to a gene: 6. The CDR3 sequence is 11 residues long. Germline V gene lookup returns CDR1 SEHNR and CDR2 FQNEAQ (reference sequence). The DNA of the CDR3 is TGTGCCAGCAGTATGGGACAGAAGCAGTACTTC. Translating gives CASSMGQKQYF.

This clonotype has just a few counts. CDR3 region: CAISEYDNRGQYF. Written as DNA, the CDR3 is TGTGCCATCAGTGAGTACGATAACCGGGGCCAGTACTTC. The chain uses TRBV10-3 and TRBJ2-7; the D gene could be TRBD1 or TRBD2 (5 bases each). This CDR3 has 13 residues. The V and J ends lost 1 base and 10 bases respectively, with 14 bases between them. CDR1 is ENHRY, CDR2 SYGVKD, per germline.

A few counts support this clonotype. CDR3 amino acids: CSARHRGNYGYTF. The CDR3 bases are TGCAGTGCTAGACACAGGGGTAACTATGGCTACACCTTC. The chain combines TRBV20-1 with TRBJ1-2, with TRBD1 matching over 7 bases. Germline V CDR1 and CDR2: DFQATT, SNEGSKA (reference sequence). The CDR3 consists of 13 residues. The junction had 1 base not matched to a gene; V was cut back by 2 bases and J by 1 base.

Many counts were recorded for this clonotype. This chain links TRBV12-3 or TRBV12-4 with TRBJ2-2; 7 bases line up with TRBD2. Unmatched junction bases numbered 9, after V lost 4 bases and J lost 7 bases. CDR3 size: 15 residues. The CDR3 DNA sequence: TGTGCCAGCAGTTATCCCAGCGCGGGGGTCGGGGAGCTGTTTTTT. This sequence encodes CASSYPSAGVGELFF.